The rows below give T cell receptor beta chains drawn from one sample of a study of PD-1 blockade in classical Hodgkin lymphoma. Sequencing used immunoSEQ multiplex PCR; TCRdb keeps in-frame clones, though not all of them. The sample yields 30,000 to 35,000 clones, 84% seen once. This specimen was CD4+ T cells from blood, taken before the fourth cycle of nivolumab. All receptors derive from a human donor with classical Hodgkin lymphoma. CDR3s include the opening cysteine and the closing phenylalanine or tryptophan. D genes are given only for firm matches. Not every row has a clone size; where given, it reads once, few, many or a size class.

>TRBD1|.|TRBV28|TRBJ2-2
CASSPGQGYTGELFF
TGTGCCAGCAGTCCGGGACAGGGGTACACCGGGGAGCTGTTTTTT
>.|few|TRBV2|TRBJ2-7
CASKGGADEQYF
TGTGCCAGCAAGGGCGGGGCTGACGAGCAGTACTTC
>TRBD2|.|TRBV7-2|TRBJ2-5
CASSRMRGDETQYF
TGTGCCAGCAGCCGGATGCGGGGGGACGAGACCCAGTACTTC
>.|.|TRBV6-5|TRBJ1-1
CASSSHRDTNTEAFF
TGTGCCAGCAGTTCGCACCGGGACACGAACACTGAAGCTTTCTTT
>.|.|TRBV19|TRBJ2-6
CASSSQGKANVLTF
TGTGCCAGTAGTTCCCAGGGTAAGGCCAACGTCCTGACTTTC
>TRBD1|.|TRBV2|TRBJ2-7
CASRTGQGREQYF
TGTGCCAGCAGGACGGGACAGGGTCGAGAGCAGTACTTC
>.|.|TRBV5-1|TRBJ2-2
CASSLAGGVGTGELFF
TGCGCCAGCAGCTTGGCCGGCGGGGTCGGAACCGGGGAGCTGTTTTTT
>TRBD2|.|TRBV18|TRBJ2-3
CASSPRSGGVHTDTQYF
TGTGCCAGCTCACCCCGAAGTGGGGGGGTCCACACAGATACGCAGTATTTT
>.|few|TRBV5-1|TRBJ1-4
CASSFAGYEKLFF
TGCGCCAGCAGTTTCGCAGGGTACGAAAAACTGTTTTTT
>TRBD2|.|TRBV5-1|TRBJ2-1
CASSLGLAGGRTYNEQFF
TGCGCCAGCAGCTTGGGACTAGCGGGGGGGCGGACCTACAATGAGCAGTTCTTC
>.|.|TRBV7-9|TRBJ2-7
CASSLSASVYEQYF
TGTGCCAGCAGCTTATCAGCATCAGTTTACGAGCAGTACTTC
>.|.|TRBV18|TRBJ1-5
CASSPDNQPQHF
TGTGCCAGCTCACCGGACAATCAGCCCCAGCATTTT
>.|.|TRBV28|TRBJ1-5
CASMGRTVGQPQHF
TGTGCCAGCATGGGGAGGACGGTTGGTCAGCCCCAGCATTTT
>.|.|TRBV5-1|TRBJ1-1
CASRPGTGNTEAFF
TGCGCCAGCAGACCCGGGACGGGGAACACTGAAGCTTTCTTT
>.|.|TRBV4-3|TRBJ1-4
CASSQAWGVGTNEKLFF
TGCGCCAGCAGCCAAGCGTGGGGGGTCGGGACTAATGAAAAACTGTTTTTT
>.|.|TRBV5-3|TRBJ2-6
CARSLAVTGSGGANVLTF
TGTGCCAGAAGCCTAGCGGTAACAGGGTCGGGCGGGGCCAACGTCCTGACTTTC
>.|once|TRBV30|TRBJ1-4
CAWSARSTNEKLFF
TGTGCCTGGAGTGCCAGATCAACTAATGAAAAACTGTTTTTT
>.|.|TRBV28|TRBJ2-7
CAIAPFGDYEQYF
TGTGCCATCGCTCCCTTCGGGGACTACGAGCAGTACTTC
>TRBD1|.|TRBV4-1|TRBJ2-7
CASSQDTDRGEQYF
TGCGCCAGCAGCCAAGATACCGACAGGGGCGAGCAGTACTTC
>.|.|TRBV11-2|TRBJ2-3
CASSSRDTTQYF
TGTGCCAGCAGCTCTCGAGACACGACGCAGTATTTT
>TRBD1|.|TRBV6-5|TRBJ2-3
CASSYGDRPDTQYF
TGTGCCAGCAGTTATGGGGACAGACCAGATACGCAGTATTTT
>.|.|TRBV5-6|TRBJ2-3
CASSLLFTRSTDTQYF
TGTGCCAGCAGCTTGTTGTTCACACGAAGCACAGATACGCAGTATTTT
>.|.|TRBV7-2|TRBJ2-3
CASSFRGVIGVDTQYF
TGTGCCAGCAGCTTCCGGGGTGTCATCGGTGTGGATACGCAGTATTTT
>.|.|TRBV15|TRBJ2-2
CATSRVRAPNTGELFF
TGTGCCACCAGCAGAGTTCGGGCTCCGAACACCGGGGAGCTGTTTTTT
>TRBD1|.|TRBV5-1|TRBJ2-2
CASSRTTGAGELFF
TGCGCCAGCAGCCGGACGACAGGGGCCGGGGAGCTGTTTTTT
>TRBD1|.|TRBV18|TRBJ2-7
CASSPLQPGQGPYEQYF
TGTGCCAGCTCACCACTCCAACCGGGACAGGGACCCTACGAGCAGTACTTC
>.|.|TRBV19|TRBJ2-1
CASSIRGYNEQFF
TGTGCCAGTAGTATACGAGGGTACAATGAGCAGTTCTTC
>.|.|TRBV5-1|TRBJ1-1
CASSARENTEAFF
TGCGCCAGCAGCGCTAGGGAGAACACTGAAGCTTTCTTT
>.|.|TRBV5-1|TRBJ2-7
CASSRGSRITYEQYF
TGCGCCAGCAGCCGGGGCAGTAGAATTACCTACGAGCAGTACTTC
>TRBD1|.|TRBV5-4|TRBJ2-7
CASSPDRGGYEQYF
TGTGCCAGCAGCCCTGACAGGGGAGGCTACGAGCAGTACTTC
>TRBD1|.|TRBV25-1|TRBJ1-2
CASKGQGGYYGYTF
TGTGCCAGCAAGGGACAGGGAGGGTACTATGGCTACACCTTC